These 21 T cell receptor beta chains came from one sample sequenced in a study of OX40 agonist ivuxolimab in advanced cancers. Generated by immunoSEQ multiplex PCR, the TCRdb table keeps only in-frame clones and is missing some. This table holds about 36,000 clones, roughly 69% found once. The source was CD4+ or CD8+ T cells sorted from blood, collected in a trial of the OX40 agonist ivuxolimab. The receptors derive from an adult with an advanced solid tumor such as melanoma, head and neck, liver or kidney cancer.

The rearrangement uses TRBV5-4 and TRBJ2-1; 12 bases line up with TRBD1. The CDR3 covers 17 residues. The V gene's germline CDR1 is SGHNT and CDR2 YYREEE (reference sequence). V was clipped by 4 bases and J by 4 bases; unmatched bases: 9. CDR3 DNA: TGTGCCAGCAGCGGAACCCCGGGACAGGGGGCTTACAATGAGCAGTTCTTC. It codes for CASSGTPGQGAYNEQFF.

This clone was seen once. The chain couples TRBV30 to TRBJ2-1; perhaps D is TRBD1 or TRBD2 (6 bases each). CDR1 and CDR2 from the germline V gene are GTSNPN and SVGIG (reference sequence). V shed 5 bases and J shed 3 bases, with 14 bases lying between them. The CDR3 consists of 14 residues. The CDR3 spells CAWGQQGLYNEQFF. CDR3 nucleotide sequence: TGTGCCTGGGGGCAACAGGGACTCTACAATGAGCAGTTCTTC.

The chain links TRBV13 to TRBJ2-3; TRBD2 is a possible D gene (6 bases). Germline CDR1 PRHDT, CDR2 FYEKMQ (reference sequence). Deletions cut 5 bases from V and 7 bases from J, with 19 bases between. The CDR3 totals 15 residues. The CDR3 is CASSPRVSGRNTQYF. The CDR3, as DNA: TGTGCCAGCAGCCCACGGGTTAGCGGAAGAAATACGCAGTATTTT.

The rearrangement links TRBV5-1 to TRBJ1-3; D is ambiguous. The CDR3 is 15 amino acids. The V gene lost 4 bases and the J gene lost 0 bases, with 11 bases spanning the gap. The germline V gene encodes CDR1 SGHRS and CDR2 YFSETQ. The DNA of the CDR3 is TGCGCCAGCAGCCCAACTACGGCCTCTGGAAACACCATATATTTT. Protein product: CASSPTTASGNTIYF. Together with reference TRBV5-1 and TRBJ1-3, the CDR3 gives the full variable domain: KAGVTQTPRYLIKTRGQQVTLSCSPISGHRSVSWYQQTPGQGLQFLFEYFSETQRNKGNFPGRFSGRQFSNSRSEMNVSTLELGDSALYLCASSPTTASGNTIYFGEGSWLTVV.

This clone appeared once. This sequence joins TRBV7-9 and TRBJ2-2; 9 bases are shared with TRBD1. Trimming took 2 bases from V and 1 from J; bases not matched to a gene: 2. The CDR3 length is 16 residues. Per germline, CDR1 SEHNR and CDR2 FQNEAQ (reference sequence). CDR3 nucleotides: TGTGCCAGCAGCTTACTGGGACAGGGGAACACCGGGGAGCTGTTTTTT. This sequence encodes CASSLLGQGNTGELFF.

The J gene is TRBJ1-3, the V gene TRBV28; the D is unclear. This CDR3 is 15 amino acids long. Germline loops: CDR1 MDHEN, CDR2 SYDVKM. V was cut by 2 bases and J by 0 bases, with 8 bases left in between. CDR3 amino acids: CASSLPVVSGNTIYF. CDR3 in DNA: TGTGCCAGCAGTTTACCCGTAGTCTCTGGAAACACCATATATTTT. The variable domain in full, with the rest retrieved from reference TRBV28 and TRBJ1-3, is DVKVTQSSRYLVKRTGEKVFLECVQDMDHENMFWYRQDPGLGLRLIYFSYDVKMKEKGDIPEGYSVSREKKERFSLILESASTNQTSMYLCASSLPVVSGNTIYFGEGSWLTVV.

The chain carries TRBV21-1 and TRBJ2-7; TRBD2, the table's D call, was not compared with the DNA. TRBV21-1 is annotated as a pseudogene. The CDR3 covers 12 residues. In DNA form, the CDR3 reads TGTGCCAGCGGGGGGCCGGGAGGGGAGCAGTACTTC. It translates to CASGGPGGEQYF.

This chain joins TRBV4-2 and TRBJ1-3; D uncertain. The germline V gene encodes CDR1 LGHNA and CDR2 YNFKEQ. The CDR3 has 17 residues. V was shortened by 2 bases and J by 0 bases, with 14 bases between the two germline ends. CDR3 nucleotides: TGTGCCAGCAGCCAAAAAGCCCCTTTTAGCTCTGGAAACACCATATATTTT. It is translated as CASSQKAPFSSGNTIYF.

The V call is TRBV4-1, the J call TRBJ1-2; 7 nucleotides line up with TRBD1. Germline values: CDR1 MGHRA, CDR2 YSYEKL. This CDR3 has 18 residues. V lost 2 bases to trimming and J lost 0 bases; unmatched junction nucleotides: 12. The DNA for the CDR3 is TGCGCCAGCAGCCAACCGAGGGCTGACAGGGCCTCTAACTATGGCTACACCTTC. This translates into CASSQPRADRASNYGYTF.

This chain links TRBV18 with TRBJ1-5, with D tentatively TRBD1 (5 bases). The CDR3 consists of 15 residues. V shed 0 bases and J shed 4 bases, with 10 bases lying between them. Germline V gene sequence: CDR1 KGHSH, CDR2 LQKENI. Here the CDR3 DNA reads TGTGCCAGCTCACCACCGAGCAGGGTAAATCAGCCCCAGCATTTT. Its translation is CASSPPSRVNQPQHF.

This rearrangement joins TRBV4-2 to TRBJ2-1; 9 bases are shared with TRBD2. Germline lookup yields CDR1 LGHNA and CDR2 YNFKEQ. J lost 8 bases, V lost 4 bases, and 12 bases had no gene match. There are 16 residues in the CDR3. This CDR3 is CASSLRGAGGSHEQFF. The CDR3 coding sequence is TGTGCCAGCAGCCTGAGAGGTGCGGGGGGGTCTCATGAGCAGTTCTTC.

The V gene is TRBV15, the J gene TRBJ1-2; D is ambiguous. Trimming stripped 0 bases from V and 8 bases from J, with 7 bases between. This CDR3 is 12 amino acids long. Germline V gene lookup returns CDR1 LNHNV and CDR2 YYDKDF (reference sequence). CDR3: CATSRERSGYTF. CDR3 sequence (DNA): TGTGCCACCAGCAGAGAGAGGTCCGGCTACACCTTC.

V gene TRBV6-4 combines with J gene TRBJ2-7; D is possibly TRBD1 or TRBD2 (5 bases each). V lost 10 bases, J lost 5 bases, and 15 bases lay in between. CDR1 and CDR2 from the germline V gene are MRHNA and SNTAGT. This CDR3 region has 12 residues. CDR3 bases: TGTGCCACCCTGGGGGACGTAGACGAGCAGTACTTC. Its protein is CATLGDVDEQYF.

This chain links TRBV9 with TRBJ1-1; D remains ambiguous. V was clipped by 0 bases and J by 4 bases, with 7 bases between them. The germline V gene encodes CDR1 SGDLS and CDR2 YYNGEE. The CDR3 runs 13 residues. CDR3 nucleotide sequence: TGTGCCAGCAGCGTAGTGGACGGCACTGAAGCTTTCTTT. Its protein product is CASSVVDGTEAFF.

The genes are TRBV29-1 and TRBJ1-5; tentatively, D is TRBD1 (5 bases). There are 13 residues in the CDR3. From germline, CDR1 is SQVTM and CDR2 ANQGSEA. Trimming removed 7 bases at V and 4 bases at J, with 14 bases between. The chain's CDR3 is CSAAAGRNQPQHF. In DNA form, the CDR3 reads TGCAGCGCCGCGGCAGGGAGGAATCAGCCCCAGCATTTT.

The CDR3: CAISESRTSTPGNQPQHF. The CDR3 DNA sequence: TGTGCCATCAGTGAGTCACGGACTTCTACCCCGGGCAATCAGCCCCAGCATTTT. The chain is built from TRBV10-3 and TRBJ1-5; no clear D. CDR3 length: 18 residues. V was cut by 0 bases and J by 2 bases, with 17 bases left in between. The germline gives CDR1 ENHRY, CDR2 SYGVKD.

The chain couples TRBV5-1 to TRBJ2-7; D is unclear. V lost 4 bases and J 7 bases, leaving 24 bases between the germline ends. Germline V CDR1 and CDR2: SGHRS, YFSETQ. CDR3 size: 16 residues. CDR3 loop: CASSATTSGPLREQYF. Written as DNA, the CDR3 is TGCGCCAGCAGCGCTACAACCTCCGGGCCACTCCGGGAGCAGTACTTC.

This clone has a count of ten or more. The CDR3, as DNA: TGTGCCAGCAGTGCCATTCTGGGGTTGACCCAGCATTTT. It encodes CASSAILGLTQHF. The chain employs TRBV27 and TRBJ1-5; D is undetermined. The ends were cut back, 5 bases at V and 11 bases at J, with 16 bases in the middle. The germline V gene encodes CDR1 MNHEY and CDR2 SMNVEV (reference sequence). The CDR3 is 13 residues long.

V and J are TRBV27 and TRBJ1-6, with TRBD1 identical over 7 bases. V shed 4 bases and J 10 bases; nucleotides not matched to a gene: 13. The length of the CDR3 is 16 residues. CDR1 is MNHEY, CDR2 SMNVEV, per germline (reference sequence). CDR3: CASSSTGVLLGSPLHF. The CDR3 nucleotides are TGTGCCAGCAGTTCAACAGGGGTTTTGCTAGGATCACCCCTCCACTTT.

This chain joins TRBV5-1 and TRBJ2-7; D is possibly TRBD1 (5 bases). CDR3 length: 15 amino acids. Germline V gene data show CDR1 as SGHRS and CDR2 as YFSETQ. Trimming shortened V by 4 bases and J by 1 base, and 15 bases separated the two germline ends. This CDR3 reads CASSGALGLSYEQYF. The DNA of the CDR3 is TGCGCCAGCAGCGGGGCTTTGGGGCTGTCCTACGAGCAGTACTTC.

This clone was found once. This chain connects TRBV7-9 to TRBJ2-2; TRBD2 agrees at 8 bases. Germline lookup yields CDR1 SEHNR and CDR2 FQNEAQ (reference sequence). The CDR3 covers 16 residues. V lost 5 bases and J lost 5; bases outside the gene matches: 10. The CDR3 protein is CASSVPGTRGTGELFF. For the CDR3, the DNA is TGTGCCAGCAGCGTTCCGGGGACTAGAGGGACCGGGGAGCTGTTTTTT.